A selection of T cell receptor beta chains follows, all from one sample in a study of CD8 T cells in Susac syndrome. A single record per CDR3 protein comes from TCRdb applying MiXCR to the immunoSEQ multiplex PCR reads. The sample carries 150,000 to 200,000 distinct CDR3 sequences, about 95% recorded once. Sequences were obtained from CD4+ T cells from PBMCs. The receptors originated from a human donor in good health. Each CDR3 is given with its conserved first and last residue. The D gene is left open where the match is weak. The size entry is marked missing in some rows and otherwise reads once, few, many or a size class.

v_call,j_call,d_call,clone_size,cdr3_nt,cdr3_aa
TRBV12-3/TRBV12-4,TRBJ2-2,.,.,TGTGCCAGCAGTTTCAATCGCGGGGAGCTGTTTTTT,CASSFNRGELFF
TRBV7-2,TRBJ2-1,.,.,TGTGCCAGCGGGTCTAGCGTGAAGCAGTTCTTC,CASGSSVKQFF
TRBV24-1,TRBJ2-2,.,.,TGTGCCACCAGTGGCCCAAGGACGTCCGGGGAGCTGTTTTTT,CATSGPRTSGELFF
TRBV7-2,TRBJ2-3,.,.,TGTGCCAGCTCACAACCCGGAGATACGCAGTATTTT,CASSQPGDTQYF
TRBV19,TRBJ2-7,.,.,TGTGCCAGTAGTATCGTAATGGACAGTCCCTACGAGCAGTACTTC,CASSIVMDSPYEQYF
TRBV29-1,TRBJ2-3,.,.,TGCAGCGTTAATTCGGAGACTAGGGAGTATTTT,CSVNSETREYF
TRBV4-1,TRBJ2-7,TRBD1,.,TGCGCCAGCAGCCAACAGGGGGTTTGGGACGAGCAGTACTTC,CASSQQGVWDEQYF
TRBV19,TRBJ2-1,.,.,TGTGCCAGTAGTCCCCTCTTCGGGGGATTCTACAATGAGCAGTTCTTC,CASSPLFGGFYNEQFF
TRBV4-2,TRBJ2-7,TRBD1,.,TGTGCCAGCAGACGAGACAGGGGACCCTACGAGCAGTACTTC,CASRRDRGPYEQYF
TRBV28,TRBJ2-1,TRBD1,.,TGTGCCAGCAGTTTCCCGGGACAGGGGAGGTACAATGAGCAGTTCTTC,CASSFPGQGRYNEQFF
TRBV29-1,TRBJ2-4,.,once,TGCAGCGTTGAAGGAGACAGGACGGCCAAAAACATTCAGTACTTC,CSVEGDRTAKNIQYF
TRBV30,TRBJ1-1,.,.,TGTGTAGGGGGTGGGTCAAGTTGGTCGATCACTGAAGCTTTCTTT,CVGGGSSWSITEAFF
TRBV20-1,TRBJ2-7,.,.,TGCAGTGCTTACGGGTCCGAGCAGTACTTC,CSAYGSEQYF
TRBV2,TRBJ1-5,.,once,TGTGCCAGCAGTCCACGGGACAATCAGCCCCAGCATTTT,CASSPRDNQPQHF
TRBV6-5,TRBJ2-2,.,.,TGTGCCAGCAGTTACACCGGGACACCCACCGGGGAGCTGTTTTTT,CASSYTGTPTGELFF
TRBV20-1,TRBJ2-1,TRBD2,.,TGCAGTGCTAGTGACAGCGGGAGGGGGAATGAGCAGTTCTTC,CSASDSGRGNEQFF
TRBV27,TRBJ2-6,.,.,TGTGCCAGCAGTCTCCTTCGGTCTGGGGCCAACGTCCTGACTTTC,CASSLLRSGANVLTF
TRBV15,TRBJ2-1,.,.,TGTGCCACCAGCAGAGAGAATGAGCAGTTCTTC,CATSRENEQFF
TRBV3-1,TRBJ1-3,TRBD1,.,TGTGCCAGCAGCCAAGTCCCCTCAACAGGGGGCGGAAACACCATATATTTT,CASSQVPSTGGGNTIYF
TRBV24-1,TRBJ2-4,.,once,TGTGCCACCAGCGGGCGTCCAGTAGGTACGGCCAAAAACATTCAGTACTTC,CATSGRPVGTAKNIQYF
TRBV7-9,TRBJ1-1,TRBD1,.,TGTGCCAGCAGCTACCCTGGAGGGGGCAACACTGAAGCTTTCTTT,CASSYPGGGNTEAFF
TRBV9,TRBJ2-1,TRBD1,.,TGTGCCAGCAGCCCTCCCGGGACAGGTGTATACAATGAGCAGTTCTTC,CASSPPGTGVYNEQFF
TRBV30,TRBJ1-5,.,.,TGTGCCTGGAGTGTACTTCACGGAGATCAGCCCCAGCATTTT,CAWSVLHGDQPQHF
TRBV29-1,TRBJ2-2,.,.,TGCAGCGTTGGACAGGTGGTAGGGGAGCTGTTTTTT,CSVGQVVGELFF
TRBV29-1,TRBJ2-1,TRBD2,.,TGCAGCGTAGACCCCGGGACTATCTCCTACAATGAGCAGTTCTTC,CSVDPGTISYNEQFF
TRBV7-2,TRBJ2-1,TRBD2,once,TGTGCCAGCAGCTTCTACGGCGGGAGAGCCGACAATGAGCAGTTCTTC,CASSFYGGRADNEQFF
TRBV23-1,TRBJ2-3,TRBD1,.,TGCGCCAGCAGTTCCCTGTTGGGACAGGGAAGAGATACGCAGTATTTT,CASSSLLGQGRDTQYF
TRBV20-1,TRBJ1-2,.,.,TGCAGTGCTAGAAGCGACAGATCCCCCTATGGCTACACCTTC,CSARSDRSPYGYTF
TRBV5-1,TRBJ2-5,.,once,TGCGCCAGCAGCTTGGTCCCTGGTTATCAAGAGACCCAGTACTTC,CASSLVPGYQETQYF
TRBV20-1,TRBJ1-3,.,.,TGCAGTGCGGCGGGCTCTGGAAACACCATATATTTT,CSAAGSGNTIYF
TRBV9,TRBJ2-4,TRBD2,.,TGTGCCAGCAGCCCAAGACTAGCGGGAGTGAACGGGCTAGCCAAAAACATTCAGTACTTC,CASSPRLAGVNGLAKNIQYF
TRBV20-1,TRBJ2-1,.,.,TGCAGTGCTATTAACAATGAGCAGTTCTTC,CSAINNEQFF
TRBV20-1,TRBJ2-1,.,.,TGCAGTGCATTGGGTCTTGGAGGGAGAGTGGATGAGCAGTTCTTC,CSALGLGGRVDEQFF
TRBV20-1,TRBJ2-7,.,.,TGCAGTGTTCGGACAGCCAACTACGAGCAGTACTTC,CSVRTANYEQYF
TRBV5-1,TRBJ2-5,.,.,TGCGCCAGCAGCTTGGCCCAGTTCCAAGAGACCCAGTACTTC,CASSLAQFQETQYF
TRBV6-2/TRBV6-3,TRBJ2-1,.,.,TGTGCCAGCAGTAATCCCCTCAGTGAGCAGTTCTTC,CASSNPLSEQFF
TRBV4-3,TRBJ2-3,.,.,TGCGCCAGCAGTCATGGGGGGGCCTACACAGATACGCAGTATTTT,CASSHGGAYTDTQYF
TRBV3-1,TRBJ1-3,.,.,TGTGCCAGCAGCCCAGGACAAAGTGGAAACACCATATATTTT,CASSPGQSGNTIYF
TRBV5-4,TRBJ1-2,.,once,TGTGCCAGCAGCTTGGGGGGTTACTACTATGGCTACACCTTC,CASSLGGYYYGYTF
TRBV2,TRBJ2-3,.,.,TGTGCCAGCAGGGAACGAGGCACAGATACGCAGTATTTT,CASRERGTDTQYF
TRBV29-1,TRBJ2-1,.,.,TGCAGCGTTGAAGGTGCGGATTACTACAATGAGCAGTTCTTC,CSVEGADYYNEQFF
TRBV4-3,TRBJ2-1,TRBD1,.,TGCGCCAGCAGCCTGGACAGGGGACTTCAGTTCTTC,CASSLDRGLQFF
TRBV15,TRBJ2-7,TRBD1,.,TGTGCCACCAGCAGCCGACTCGGGACAGGGGGATCCTACGAGCAGTACTTC,CATSSRLGTGGSYEQYF
TRBV4-3,TRBJ1-5,.,.,TGCGCCAGCAGCCAAGGAAGTCTCAGTGGTAGCAATCAGCCCCAGCATTTT,CASSQGSLSGSNQPQHF
TRBV29-1,TRBJ1-1,TRBD1,.,TGCAGCGCAATAAACGTCCCGGGACAGGGGACGCACACTGAAGCTTTCTTT,CSAINVPGQGTHTEAFF
TRBV20-1,TRBJ2-1,TRBD2,.,TGCAGTGCTAGCCGGGCGGGACTAGCGTACAATGAGCAGTTCTTC,CSASRAGLAYNEQFF